The 10 T cell receptor beta chains given below trace back to one sample, sequenced in a study of blood T cell repertoires in COVID-19. Only in-frame clones appear in the TCRdb table, and some are missing; sequencing was by immunoSEQ multiplex PCR. The profile shows roughly 120,000 clones, about 83% of them singletons. The material sequenced was peripheral blood. The receptors stem from a man in his 70s with acute or convalescent COVID-19.

This chain connects TRBV24-1 to TRBJ2-7; 9 positions match TRBD1. Germline V gives CDR1 KGHDR, CDR2 SFDVKD. The CDR3 loop spans 14 amino acids. Trimming removed 4 bases from V and 7 bases from J; junction bases left unmatched: 7. In DNA form, the CDR3 reads TGTGCCACCAGTGAGTCGGGGACAGGGTTTGAGCAGTACTTC. Its protein product is CATSESGTGFEQYF.

The chain links TRBV18 to TRBJ2-1, with 15 bases lining up with TRBD2. The CDR3 loop spans 15 amino acids. Germline CDR1 is KGHSH and CDR2 is LQKENI. V lost 7 bases to trimming and J lost 7 bases; unmatched junction nucleotides: 5. CDR3 nucleotides: TGTGCCAGCTTAACCGGGACTAGCGGGAGGAATGAGCAGTTCTTC. Its translation: CASLTGTSGRNEQFF.

V and J are TRBV29-1 and TRBJ1-1; 11 positions agree with TRBD1. CDR3 length: 14 residues. The V gene's germline CDR1 is SQVTM and CDR2 ANQGSEA. J was trimmed by 4 bases and V by 6 bases; bases with no gene match: 7. The CDR3 here is CSVKSGTGGTEAFF. CDR3 coding DNA: TGCAGCGTAAAATCCGGGACAGGGGGCACTGAAGCTTTCTTT.

J is TRBJ2-7 and V is TRBV29-1; D gene unclear. V was shortened by 2 bases and J by 0 bases, with 8 bases between the two germline ends. This CDR3 contains 13 residues. The germline V gene encodes CDR1 SQVTM and CDR2 ANQGSEA. The CDR3 region has the DNA TGCAGCGTTGAATACAGCAGCTCCTACGAGCAGTACTTC. Its translation: CSVEYSSSYEQYF.

The V call is TRBV6-5, the J call TRBJ2-1, with a possible D match to TRBD2 (6 bases). CDR1 and CDR2 (germline): MNHEY, SVGAGI. The V end was cut by 4 bases, the J end by 2 bases, with 15 bases between. This CDR3 spans 16 amino acids. The DNA of the CDR3 is TGTGCCAGCAGTTCCGCGGACTACTTTCCCTACAATGAGCAGTTCTTC. Translated, it gives CASSSADYFPYNEQFF.

V gene TRBV6-6 combines with J gene TRBJ1-2; TRBD1 aligns across 7 bases. The CDR3 contains 12 residues. Per the germline V gene, CDR1 is MNHNY and CDR2 is SVGAGI (reference sequence). The V gene end was trimmed by 6 bases and the J gene end by 8 bases; junction bases not matched to a gene: 6. CDR3 nucleotide sequence: TGTGCCAGCAGCGGGACAGTATTAGGCTACACCTTC. Amino acid sequence: CASSGTVLGYTF.

The chain recombines TRBV4-1 with TRBJ2-3, with TRBD2 identical over 7 bases. Trimming at V came to 4 bases and at J to 0 bases, leaving 7 bases not matched to a gene. This CDR3 region has 16 residues. Germline V gene data show CDR1 as MGHRA and CDR2 as YSYEKL. This CDR3 reads CASSPSLRGSTDTQYF. CDR3 nucleotides: TGCGCCAGCAGCCCCTCCTTGCGGGGGAGCACAGATACGCAGTATTTT.

V usage is TRBV7-6 and J usage is TRBJ2-5; 8 nucleotides agree with TRBD1. CDR1 SGHVS and CDR2 FNYEAQ come from the germline V gene. V shed 5 bases, J shed 4 bases, and the junction held 9 bases outside the gene matches. This CDR3 is built from 15 residues. The CDR3 nucleotides are TGTGCCAGCAGCCCAGGGGGAACAGGGGGAGAGACCCAGTACTTC. As protein: CASSPGGTGGETQYF. Full variable domain (missing parts from reference TRBV7-6 and TRBJ2-5): GAGVSQSPRYKVTKRGQDVALRCDPISGHVSLYWYRQALGQGPEFLTYFNYEAQQDKSGLPNDRFSAERPEGSISTLTIQRTEQRDSAMYRCASSPGGTGGETQYFGPGTRLLVL.

The genes are TRBV14 and TRBJ2-7; 10 bases are a match to TRBD2. The CDR3 covers 15 residues. Germline V CDR1 and CDR2: SGHDN, FVKESK. V lost 10 bases and J lost 7; bases outside the gene matches: 16. CDR3 sequence: CATPPGLAGAREQYF. Written as DNA, the CDR3 is TGTGCCACCCCGCCCGGTCTAGCGGGAGCCCGGGAGCAGTACTTC.

This clone has only a few counts. The chain combines TRBV5-5 with TRBJ2-1; a weak D match, TRBD1 (6 bases). CDR1 is SGHKS, CDR2 YYEKEE, per germline (reference sequence). V lost 7 bases to trimming and J lost 9 bases, with 20 bases between them. The CDR3 consists of 14 residues. In nucleotides, the CDR3 is TGTGCCAGCTGGTATGGGACATTTGGTAGTGAGCAGTTCTTC. Its translation is CASWYGTFGSEQFF.